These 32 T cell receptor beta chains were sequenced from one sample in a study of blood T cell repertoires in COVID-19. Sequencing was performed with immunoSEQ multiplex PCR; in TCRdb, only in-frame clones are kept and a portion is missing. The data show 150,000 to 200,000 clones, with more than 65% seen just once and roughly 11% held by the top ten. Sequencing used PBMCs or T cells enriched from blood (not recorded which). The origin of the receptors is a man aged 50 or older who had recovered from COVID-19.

In DNA form, the CDR3 reads TGCGCCAGCAGCTTTGGACTAGCGGGCAATGAGCAGTTCTTC. The encoded protein is CASSFGLAGNEQFF. The genes are TRBV5-1 and TRBJ2-1; 11 bases align to TRBD2. From germline, CDR1 is SGHRS and CDR2 YFSETQ. The CDR3 length is 14 residues. V dropped 2 bases and J dropped 6; count of bases not matched to a gene: 1.

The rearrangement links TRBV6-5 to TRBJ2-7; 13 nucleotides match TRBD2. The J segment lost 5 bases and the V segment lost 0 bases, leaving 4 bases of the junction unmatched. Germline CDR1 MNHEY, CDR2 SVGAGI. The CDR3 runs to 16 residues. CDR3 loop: CASSYSGLAGADEQYF. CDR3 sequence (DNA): TGTGCCAGCAGTTACTCAGGACTAGCGGGGGCAGACGAGCAGTACTTC.

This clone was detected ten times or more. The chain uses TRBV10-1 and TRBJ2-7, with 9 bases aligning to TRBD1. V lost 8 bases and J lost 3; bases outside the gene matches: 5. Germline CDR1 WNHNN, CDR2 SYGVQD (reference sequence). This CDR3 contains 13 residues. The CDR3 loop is CASADRGGYEQYF. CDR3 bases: TGCGCCAGCGCGGACAGGGGAGGCTACGAGCAGTACTTC.

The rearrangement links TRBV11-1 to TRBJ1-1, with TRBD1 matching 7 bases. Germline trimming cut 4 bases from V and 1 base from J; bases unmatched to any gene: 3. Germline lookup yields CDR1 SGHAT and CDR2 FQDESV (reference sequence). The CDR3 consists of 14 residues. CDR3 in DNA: TGTGCCAGCAGCTGGTACAGGGGGAACACTGAAGCTTTCTTT. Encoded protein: CASSWYRGNTEAFF.

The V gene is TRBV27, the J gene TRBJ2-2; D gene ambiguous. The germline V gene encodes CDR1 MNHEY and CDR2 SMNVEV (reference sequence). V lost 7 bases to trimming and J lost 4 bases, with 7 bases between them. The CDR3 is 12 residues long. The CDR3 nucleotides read TGTGCCAGCAATCGAGGCACCGGGGAGCTGTTTTTT. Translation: CASNRGTGELFF.

The CDR3 nucleotides read TGTGCCAGCAGCTTAGTAGGGGGACGAAGTGGCTACACCTTC. Protein: CASSLVGGRSGYTF. The chain joins TRBV13 to TRBJ1-2; TRBD1 might be the D (6 bases). The CDR3 consists of 14 residues. The germline CDR1 and CDR2 sequences are PRHDT and FYEKMQ (reference sequence). Trimming took 1 base from V and 7 from J, leaving 13 bases between them.

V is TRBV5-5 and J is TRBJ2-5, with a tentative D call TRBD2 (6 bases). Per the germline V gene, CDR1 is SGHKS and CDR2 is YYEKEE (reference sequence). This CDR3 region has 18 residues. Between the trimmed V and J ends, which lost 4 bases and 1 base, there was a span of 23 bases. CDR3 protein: CASSPAGSRGSGQETQYF. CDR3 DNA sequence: TGTGCCAGCAGCCCTGCAGGGTCAAGGGGTAGCGGCCAAGAGACCCAGTACTTC. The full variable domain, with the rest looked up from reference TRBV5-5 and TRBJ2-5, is DAGVTQSPTHLIKTRGQQVTLRCSPISGHKSVSWYQQVLGQGPQFIFQYYEKEERGRGNFPDRFSARQFPNYSSELNVNALLLGDSALYLCASSPAGSRGSGQETQYFGPGTRLLVL.

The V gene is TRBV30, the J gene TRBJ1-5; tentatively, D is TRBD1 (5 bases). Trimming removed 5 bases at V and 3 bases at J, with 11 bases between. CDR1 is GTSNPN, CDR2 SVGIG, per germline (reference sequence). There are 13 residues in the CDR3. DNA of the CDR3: TGTGCCTGGGGGCGGGGCATCAATCAGCCCCAGCATTTT. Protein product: CAWGRGINQPQHF.

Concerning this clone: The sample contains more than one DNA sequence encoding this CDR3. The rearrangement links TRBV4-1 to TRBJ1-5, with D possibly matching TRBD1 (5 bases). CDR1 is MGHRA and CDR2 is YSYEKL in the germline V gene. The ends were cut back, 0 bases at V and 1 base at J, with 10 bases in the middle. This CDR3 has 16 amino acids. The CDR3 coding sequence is TGCGCCAGCAGCCAAGACGGGGGAGGGAGCAATCAGCCCCAGCATTTT. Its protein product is CASSQDGGGSNQPQHF.

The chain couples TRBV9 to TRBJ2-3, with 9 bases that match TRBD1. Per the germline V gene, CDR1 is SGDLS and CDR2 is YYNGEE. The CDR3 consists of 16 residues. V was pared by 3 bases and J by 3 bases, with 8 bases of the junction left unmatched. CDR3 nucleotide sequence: TGTGCCAGCAGCGAAGGACATGGGACAGGGACAGATACGCAGTATTTT. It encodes CASSEGHGTGTDTQYF.

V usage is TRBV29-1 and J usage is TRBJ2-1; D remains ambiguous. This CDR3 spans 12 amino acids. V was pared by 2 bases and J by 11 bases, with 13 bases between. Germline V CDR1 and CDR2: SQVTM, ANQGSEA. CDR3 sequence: CSVEIEAAKQFF. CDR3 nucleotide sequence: TGCAGCGTTGAAATTGAGGCGGCTAAGCAGTTCTTC.

As DNA, the CDR3 is TGTGCCAGCAAGGTGGCCCTTCCCGGGGGCGAGCAGTACTTC. Translation gives CASKVALPGGEQYF. The chain combines TRBV28 with TRBJ2-7, with D perhaps TRBD2 (6 bases). V was shortened by 7 bases and J by 6 bases, with 19 bases between the two germline ends. The germline V gene has CDR1 MDHEN and CDR2 SYDVKM. The length of the CDR3 is 14 residues.

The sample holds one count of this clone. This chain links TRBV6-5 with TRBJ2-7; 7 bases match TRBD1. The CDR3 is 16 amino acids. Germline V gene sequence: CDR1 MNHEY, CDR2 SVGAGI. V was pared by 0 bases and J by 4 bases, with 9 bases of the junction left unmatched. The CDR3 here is CASSYSTGRMPYEQYF. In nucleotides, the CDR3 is TGTGCCAGCAGTTACTCGACAGGGCGAATGCCATACGAGCAGTACTTC.

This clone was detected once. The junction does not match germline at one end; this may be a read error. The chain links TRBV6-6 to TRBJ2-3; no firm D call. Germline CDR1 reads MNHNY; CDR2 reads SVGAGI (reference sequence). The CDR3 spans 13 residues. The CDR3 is CAGSLRLTDTQYF. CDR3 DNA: TGTGCCGGCAGTTTGCGGCTCACAGATACGCAGTATTTT.

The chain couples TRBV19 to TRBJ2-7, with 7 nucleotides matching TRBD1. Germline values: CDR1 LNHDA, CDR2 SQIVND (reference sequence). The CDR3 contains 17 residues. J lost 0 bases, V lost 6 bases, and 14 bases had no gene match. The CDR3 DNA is TGTGCCAGTAGGCCGGGACAGACCTTACCGAGCTCCTACGAGCAGTACTTC. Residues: CASRPGQTLPSSYEQYF.

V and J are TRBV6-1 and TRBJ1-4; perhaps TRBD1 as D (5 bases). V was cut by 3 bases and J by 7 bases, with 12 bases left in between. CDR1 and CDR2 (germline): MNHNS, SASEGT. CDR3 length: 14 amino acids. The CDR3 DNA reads TGTGCCAGCAGTGATGGGGGGGGGAGTGAAAAACTGTTTTTT. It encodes CASSDGGGSEKLFF.

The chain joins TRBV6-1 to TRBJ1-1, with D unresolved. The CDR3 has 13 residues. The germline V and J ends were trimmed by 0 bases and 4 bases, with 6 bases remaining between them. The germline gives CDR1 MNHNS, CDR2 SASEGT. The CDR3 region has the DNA TGTGCCAGCAGTGAAGCCGAGAGCACTGAAGCTTTCTTT. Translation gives CASSEAESTEAFF.

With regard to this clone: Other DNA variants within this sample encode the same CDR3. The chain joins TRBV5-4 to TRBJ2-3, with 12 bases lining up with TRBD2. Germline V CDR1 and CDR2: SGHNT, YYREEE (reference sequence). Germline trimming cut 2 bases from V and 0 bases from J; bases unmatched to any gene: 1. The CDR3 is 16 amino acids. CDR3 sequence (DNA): TGTGCCAGCAGCTTAGGACTAGCGGGAAGCACAGATACGCAGTATTTT. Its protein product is CASSLGLAGSTDTQYF. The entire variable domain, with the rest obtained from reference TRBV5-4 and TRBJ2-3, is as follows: ETGVTQSPTHLIKTRGQQVTLRCSSQSGHNTVSWYQQALGQGPQFIFQYYREEENGRGNFPPRFSGLQFPNYSSELNVNALELDDSALYLCASSLGLAGSTDTQYFGPGTRLTVL.

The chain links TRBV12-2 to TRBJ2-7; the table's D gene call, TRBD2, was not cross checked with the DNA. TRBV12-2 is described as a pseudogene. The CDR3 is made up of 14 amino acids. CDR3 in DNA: TGTGCAAGTCCCACCAGGACTAGCGTTTACGAGCAGTACTTC. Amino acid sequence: CASPTRTSVYEQYF.

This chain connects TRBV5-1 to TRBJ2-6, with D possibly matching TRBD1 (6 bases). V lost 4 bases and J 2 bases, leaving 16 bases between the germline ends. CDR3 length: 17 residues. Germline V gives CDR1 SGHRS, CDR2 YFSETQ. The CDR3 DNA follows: TGCGCCAGCAGCAAACAGGGTCCCGTTGCTGGGGCCAACGTCCTGACTTTC. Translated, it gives CASSKQGPVAGANVLTF.

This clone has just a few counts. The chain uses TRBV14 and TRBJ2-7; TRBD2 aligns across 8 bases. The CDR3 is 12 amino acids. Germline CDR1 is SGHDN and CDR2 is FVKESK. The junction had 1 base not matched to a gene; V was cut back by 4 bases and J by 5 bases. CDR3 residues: CASSPGGHEQYF. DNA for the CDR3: TGTGCCAGCAGCCCGGGGGGGCACGAGCAGTACTTC.

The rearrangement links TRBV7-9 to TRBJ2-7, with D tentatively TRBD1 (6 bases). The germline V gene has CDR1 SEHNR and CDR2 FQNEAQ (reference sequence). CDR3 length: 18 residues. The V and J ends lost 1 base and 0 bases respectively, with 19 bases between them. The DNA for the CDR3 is TGTGCCAGCAGCTTAGACAGGGTTTCCTCTTCCAACTCCTACGAGCAGTACTTC. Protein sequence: CASSLDRVSSSNSYEQYF.

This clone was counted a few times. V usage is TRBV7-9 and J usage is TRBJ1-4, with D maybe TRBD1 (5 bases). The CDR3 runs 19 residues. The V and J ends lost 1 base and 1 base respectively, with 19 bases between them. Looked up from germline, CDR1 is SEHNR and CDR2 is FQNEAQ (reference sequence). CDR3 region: CASSLVPFQGGRTNEKLFF. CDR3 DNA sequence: TGTGCCAGCAGCTTAGTCCCGTTCCAGGGAGGCAGAACTAATGAAAAACTGTTTTTT.

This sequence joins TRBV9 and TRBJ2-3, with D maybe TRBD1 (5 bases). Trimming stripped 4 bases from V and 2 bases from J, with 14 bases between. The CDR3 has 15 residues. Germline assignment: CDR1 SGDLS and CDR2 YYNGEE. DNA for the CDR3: TGTGCCAGCAGCCGGCCCACAGGACCCACAGATACGCAGTATTTT. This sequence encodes CASSRPTGPTDTQYF.

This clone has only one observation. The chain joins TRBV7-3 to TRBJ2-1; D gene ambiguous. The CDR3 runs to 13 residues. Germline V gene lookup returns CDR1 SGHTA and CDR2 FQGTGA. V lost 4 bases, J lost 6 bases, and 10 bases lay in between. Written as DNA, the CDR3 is TGTGCCAGCAGCTCAAGCCCCCCCAATGAGCAGTTCTTC. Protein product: CASSSSPPNEQFF.

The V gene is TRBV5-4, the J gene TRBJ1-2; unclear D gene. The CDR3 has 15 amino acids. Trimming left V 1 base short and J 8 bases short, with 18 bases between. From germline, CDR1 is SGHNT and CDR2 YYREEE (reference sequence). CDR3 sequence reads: CASSLLGLALRGYTF. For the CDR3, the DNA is TGTGCCAGCAGCTTGTTAGGGCTAGCATTGAGGGGCTACACCTTC.

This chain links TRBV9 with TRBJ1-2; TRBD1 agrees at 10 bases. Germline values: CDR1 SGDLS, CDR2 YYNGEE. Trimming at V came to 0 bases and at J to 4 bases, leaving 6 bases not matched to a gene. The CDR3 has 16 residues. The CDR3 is CASSVEPTGGGYGYTF. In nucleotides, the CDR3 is TGTGCCAGCAGCGTAGAACCGACAGGGGGCGGCTATGGCTACACCTTC.

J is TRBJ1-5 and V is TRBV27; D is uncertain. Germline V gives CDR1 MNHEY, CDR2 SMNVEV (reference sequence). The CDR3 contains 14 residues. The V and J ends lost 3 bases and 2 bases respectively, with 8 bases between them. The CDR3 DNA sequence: TGTGCCAGCAGTTTTCTTACAGGCAATCAGCCCCAGCATTTT. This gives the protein CASSFLTGNQPQHF.

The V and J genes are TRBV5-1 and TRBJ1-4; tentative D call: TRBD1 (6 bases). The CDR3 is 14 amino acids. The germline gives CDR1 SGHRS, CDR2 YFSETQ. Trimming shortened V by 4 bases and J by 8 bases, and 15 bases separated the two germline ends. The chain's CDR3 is CASSGPMTGEKLFF. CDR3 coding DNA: TGCGCCAGCAGCGGGCCCATGACAGGAGAAAAACTGTTTTTT.

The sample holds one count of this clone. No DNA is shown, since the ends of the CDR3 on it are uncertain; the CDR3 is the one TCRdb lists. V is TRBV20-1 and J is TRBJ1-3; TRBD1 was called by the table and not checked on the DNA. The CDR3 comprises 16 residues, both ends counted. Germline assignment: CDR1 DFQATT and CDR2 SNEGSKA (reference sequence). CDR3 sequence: CSASTSGRVSGNTIYF.

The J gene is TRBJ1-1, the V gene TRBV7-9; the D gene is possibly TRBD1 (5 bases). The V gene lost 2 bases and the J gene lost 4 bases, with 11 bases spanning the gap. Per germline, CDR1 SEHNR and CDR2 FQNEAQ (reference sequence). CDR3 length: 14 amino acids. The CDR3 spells CASSLSGRVTEAFF. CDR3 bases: TGTGCCAGCAGCTTAAGTGGCAGGGTCACTGAAGCTTTCTTT. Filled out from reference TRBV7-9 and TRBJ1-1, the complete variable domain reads DTGVSQNPRHKITKRGQNVTFRCDPISEHNRLYWYRQTLGQGPEFLTYFQNEAQLEKSRLLSDRFSAERPKGSFSTLEIQRTEQGDSAMYLCASSLSGRVTEAFFGQGTRLTVV.

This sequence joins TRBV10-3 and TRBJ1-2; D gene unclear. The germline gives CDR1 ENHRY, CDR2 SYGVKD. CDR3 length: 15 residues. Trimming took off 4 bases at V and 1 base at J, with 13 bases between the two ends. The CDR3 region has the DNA TGTGCCATCAGTGCCCAGGAAGAACTTAACTATGGCTACACCTTC. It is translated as CAISAQEELNYGYTF.